What follows are 28 T cell receptor beta chains derived from one specimen sequenced in a study of cytomegalovirus exposure and HLA in healthy donors. PCR amplification relied on 60 Vbeta primers (plus 13 Jbeta primers). TCRdb's copy holds only in-frame clones and misses some; the assay was immunoSEQ multiplex PCR. Of under 80,000 clones in the sample, around 72% were seen once. Sequencing input: PBMCs. The receptors were gathered from a man in his fifties in good health and CMV-seropositive.

The genes are TRBV27 and TRBJ1-3; D unclear. The germline CDR1 and CDR2 sequences are MNHEY and SMNVEV (reference sequence). CDR3 length: 12 residues. Between the trimmed V and J ends, which lost 4 bases and 4 bases, there was a span of 5 bases. DNA of the CDR3: TGTGCCAGCAGTTCTAGGGGAAACACCATATATTTT. Its protein is CASSSRGNTIYF.

V usage is TRBV6-1 and J usage is TRBJ2-1, with D perhaps matching TRBD2 (6 bases). The germline V gene encodes CDR1 MNHNS and CDR2 SASEGT. The CDR3 has 18 amino acids. Trimming left V 2 bases short and J 2 bases short, with 19 bases between. Here the CDR3 reads CASSERLPGGMPYNEQFF. The CDR3 region has the DNA TGTGCCAGCAGTGAAAGGCTTCCCGGCGGGATGCCCTACAATGAGCAGTTCTTC.

The V call is TRBV6-1, the J call TRBJ1-1, with 8 bases fitting TRBD1. Per the germline V gene, CDR1 is MNHNS and CDR2 is SASEGT. Losses at the gene ends were 6 bases for V and 1 base for J; bases not matched to a gene: 4. CDR3 length: 14 amino acids. The CDR3 is CASSSGQGNTEAFF. Here the CDR3 DNA reads TGTGCCAGCAGCTCTGGACAGGGGAACACTGAAGCTTTCTTT.

This clone was observed a handful of times. The chain has TRBV6-5 and TRBJ1-3; possibly TRBD1 for D (5 bases). The germline gives CDR1 MNHEY, CDR2 SVGAGI. The CDR3 runs to 15 residues. Trimming shortened V by 2 bases and J by 0 bases, and 8 bases separated the two germline ends. CDR3 in amino acids: CASSYGDSSGNTIYF. The CDR3 DNA reads as TGTGCCAGCAGTTACGGTGACAGCTCTGGAAACACCATATATTTT.

The V call is TRBV7-3, the J call TRBJ2-1, with 12 bases matching TRBD2. V shed 6 bases, J shed 8 bases, and the junction held 5 bases outside the gene matches. The germline V gene encodes CDR1 SGHTA and CDR2 FQGTGA. The CDR3 has 14 amino acids. CDR3 in amino acids: CASRSSGGAYEQFF. DNA of the CDR3: TGTGCCAGCAGGTCTAGCGGGGGGGCGTATGAGCAGTTCTTC.

The rearrangement uses TRBV9 and TRBJ1-2; 9 nucleotides agree with TRBD1. This CDR3 is 14 amino acids long. Trimming removed 4 bases from V and 6 bases from J; junction bases left unmatched: 7. Per the germline V gene, CDR1 is SGDLS and CDR2 is YYNGEE. The CDR3 loop reads CASSSSWTGDGYTF. The CDR3 coding sequence is TGTGCCAGCAGCTCGTCGTGGACAGGGGATGGCTACACCTTC.

In its sample, this clone was seen once. The chain employs TRBV27 and TRBJ2-1, with a possible D match to TRBD2 (5 bases). The CDR3 runs to 14 residues. Germline lookup yields CDR1 MNHEY and CDR2 SMNVEV (reference sequence). Deletions cut 3 bases from V and 3 bases from J, with 9 bases between. CDR3 sequence reads: CASSFLARYNEQFF. The CDR3 nucleotides read TGTGCCAGCAGTTTCCTAGCTCGCTACAATGAGCAGTTCTTC.

This clone has more than one count but fewer than ten. V is TRBV5-1 and J is TRBJ2-7, with 7 bases aligning to TRBD2. This CDR3 region has 16 residues. Germline trimming cut 0 bases from V and 4 bases from J; bases unmatched to any gene: 10. The germline V gene has CDR1 SGHRS and CDR2 YFSETQ. The CDR3 region has the DNA TGCGCCAGCAGCTTGGAATACGGGTTCGGGGGGTACGAGCAGTACTTC. Translating gives CASSLEYGFGGYEQYF.

The chain carries TRBV11-3 and TRBJ1-1; D not resolved. The V gene's germline CDR1 is SGHNT and CDR2 YENEEA. This CDR3 contains 13 residues. Trimming removed 3 bases at V and 1 base at J, with 6 bases between. The CDR3 nucleotides read TGTGCCAGCAGCTTCTACAGGAACACTGAAGCTTTCTTT. Residues: CASSFYRNTEAFF.

V gene TRBV27 combines with J gene TRBJ2-1; 12 bases match TRBD2. The junction had 8 bases not matched to a gene; V was cut back by 4 bases and J by 1 base. The germline V gene has CDR1 MNHEY and CDR2 SMNVEV (reference sequence). CDR3 length: 18 amino acids. CDR3 amino acids: CASSSWTSGTVSYNEQFF. CDR3 nucleotides: TGTGCCAGCAGTTCTTGGACTAGCGGGACCGTTTCCTACAATGAGCAGTTCTTC.

This rearrangement joins TRBV27 to TRBJ2-7; 12 bases agree with TRBD2. The CDR3 covers 13 residues. After removal of 6 bases from V and 5 bases from J, the junction contained 2 bases not matched to a gene. Per germline, CDR1 MNHEY and CDR2 SMNVEV (reference sequence). CDR3 loop: CASRRTSGDEQYF. The CDR3 coding sequence is TGTGCCAGCAGGCGGACTAGCGGGGACGAGCAGTACTTC.

The chain's CDR3 is CASSFSGGFNSPLHF. The CDR3 DNA reads TGTGCCAGCAGTTTTTCGGGAGGGTTTAATTCACCCCTCCACTTT. V usage is TRBV27 and J usage is TRBJ1-6; D is ambiguous. This CDR3 spans 15 amino acids. The V end lost 3 bases, the J end lost 6 bases, and 12 bases lay between the germline ends. The germline V gene encodes CDR1 MNHEY and CDR2 SMNVEV (reference sequence).

The V gene is TRBV4-1, the J gene TRBJ2-5; possible D gene TRBD2, 7 bases. Between the trimmed V and J ends, which lost 4 bases and 5 bases, there was a span of 20 bases. This CDR3 has 16 residues. Germline V lookup: CDR1 MGHRA, CDR2 YSYEKL. The CDR3 spells CASSLRGSGVWETQYF. DNA of the CDR3: TGCGCCAGCAGCCTCAGGGGCAGCGGGGTGTGGGAGACCCAGTACTTC.

As concerns this clone: Other DNA sequences from this sample encode an identical CDR3 as well. V is TRBV28 and J is TRBJ2-7; 7 bases match TRBD1. Unmatched junction bases numbered 10, after V lost 2 bases and J lost 6 bases. Germline assignment: CDR1 MDHEN and CDR2 SYDVKM. CDR3 length: 15 amino acids. CDR3 nucleotide sequence: TGTGCCAGCAGTTTAGTCCGAGGGGGCGCAACCGAGCAGTACTTC. Its translation is CASSLVRGGATEQYF.

The chain recombines TRBV18 with TRBJ1-3, with a possible D match to TRBD1 (6 bases). Germline lookup yields CDR1 KGHSH and CDR2 LQKENI. This CDR3 comprises 16 residues. V was cut by 0 bases and J by 0 bases, with 9 bases left in between. CDR3 in amino acids: CASSPPRTDSGNTIYF. The CDR3 coding sequence is TGTGCCAGCTCACCACCGAGGACAGACTCTGGAAACACCATATATTTT. Complete variable domain (other parts from reference TRBV18 and TRBJ1-3): NAGVMQNPRHLVRRRGQEARLRCSPMKGHSHVYWYRQLPEEGLKFMVYLQKENIIDESGMPKERFSAEFPKEGPSILRIQQVVRGDSAAYFCASSPPRTDSGNTIYFGEGSWLTVV.

The rearrangement links TRBV7-2 to TRBJ2-7, with 8 bases that match TRBD1. This CDR3 spans 17 amino acids. The J segment lost 2 bases and the V segment lost 1 base, leaving 10 bases of the junction unmatched. Germline V gene sequence: CDR1 SGHTA, CDR2 FQGNSA. The CDR3: CASSLGPSGQGAYEQYF. The CDR3 nucleotides are TGTGCCAGCAGCTTAGGGCCATCTGGACAGGGCGCCTACGAGCAGTACTTC.

The chain has TRBV5-3 and TRBJ2-7, with TRBD2 matching over 12 bases. TRBV5-3 is known as an ORF, though its function is uncertain. The CDR3 consists of 18 residues. The V segment lost 5 bases and the J segment 3 bases; nucleotides outside the gene matches: 15. The CDR3 bases are TGTGCCAGAAGATTCCAGGAGAGACTAGCGGGAGTGGGCTACGAGCAGTACTTC. Its translation is CARRFQERLAGVGYEQYF.

V is TRBV18 and J is TRBJ2-1; 7 nucleotides match TRBD2. The CDR3 runs to 17 residues. J lost 0 bases, V lost 1 base, and 6 bases had no gene match. Per germline, CDR1 KGHSH and CDR2 LQKENI. The CDR3 region is CASSPQFGRSSYNEQFF. The DNA of the CDR3 is TGTGCCAGCTCACCACAGTTCGGGAGGAGCTCCTACAATGAGCAGTTCTTC.

This clone was recorded only once. V and J are TRBV5-1 and TRBJ2-3; D is unresolved. Germline assignment: CDR1 SGHRS and CDR2 YFSETQ. The V end lost 0 bases, the J end lost 2 bases, and 7 bases lay between the germline ends. This CDR3 spans 14 amino acids. The DNA of the CDR3 is TGCGCCAGCAGCTTGGGCCAGAACACAGATACGCAGTATTTT. It specifies CASSLGQNTDTQYF.

The CDR3 nucleotides are TGTGCCAGCTCACCACCGTCGGGGACAGGTCCCAATGAGCAGTTCTTC. Its protein product is CASSPPSGTGPNEQFF. The V gene is TRBV18, the J gene TRBJ2-1; 8 bases are shared with TRBD1. The germline V gene has CDR1 KGHSH and CDR2 LQKENI. The V gene end was trimmed by 0 bases and the J gene end by 6 bases; junction bases not matched to a gene: 7. The CDR3 sequence is 16 residues long.

This clone came up a few times. The chain combines TRBV15 with TRBJ2-2; D not resolved. CDR1 and CDR2 (germline): LNHNV, YYDKDF (reference sequence). V was shortened by 8 bases and J by 6 bases, with 7 bases between the two germline ends. The CDR3 is 11 residues long. The CDR3 nucleotides are TGTGCCACCCAAGGAGCCGGGGAGCTGTTTTTT. Its translation: CATQGAGELFF.

This clone appeared a single time. The chain employs TRBV19 and TRBJ2-4; D unclear. There are 17 residues in the CDR3. Germline V CDR1 and CDR2: LNHDA, SQIVND (reference sequence). Trimming pared 5 bases from V and 0 bases from J, leaving 17 bases between. For the CDR3, the DNA is TGTGCCAGTAGTCCCCCTTCCTTAAAGCTAGCCAAAAACATTCAGTACTTC. Residues: CASSPPSLKLAKNIQYF.

The chain combines TRBV19 with TRBJ1-1; a possible D gene is TRBD1 (5 bases). V was trimmed by 6 bases and J by 5 bases, leaving 13 bases between them. Germline CDR1 is LNHDA and CDR2 is SQIVND (reference sequence). The CDR3 totals 13 residues. As DNA, the CDR3 is TGTGCCAGTAGCGAAGACAGAAGGACTGAAGCTTTCTTT. Protein product: CASSEDRRTEAFF.

The J gene is TRBJ1-6, the V gene TRBV7-8, with TRBD1 matching over 9 bases. Germline V CDR1 and CDR2: SGHVS, FQNEAQ. After removal of 4 bases from V and 10 bases from J, the junction contained 5 bases not matched to a gene. This CDR3 region has 14 residues. The DNA of the CDR3 is TGTGCCAGCAGCTCCGGGACAGGGCGGTCACCCCTCCACTTT. Translated: CASSSGTGRSPLHF.

The rearrangement links TRBV7-2 to TRBJ2-7, with 13 bases that match TRBD2. The V and J ends lost 5 bases and 7 bases, in that order; junction bases with no gene match: 5. The CDR3 runs to 14 residues. Germline V gives CDR1 SGHTA, CDR2 FQGNSA. The CDR3: CASSRTSGRYEQYF. The CDR3 nucleotides are TGTGCCAGCAGCCGGACTAGCGGGAGATATGAGCAGTACTTC.

The rearrangement uses TRBV6-5 and TRBJ1-4; D not certain. V was trimmed by 10 bases and J by 2 bases, leaving 5 bases between them. This CDR3 is 11 amino acids long. The V gene's germline CDR1 is MNHEY and CDR2 SVGAGI. The CDR3, as DNA: TGTGCCACCCGGACTAATGAAAAACTGTTTTTT. Its translation: CATRTNEKLFF.

The chain recombines TRBV27 with TRBJ1-6, with unresolved D. The CDR3 totals 13 residues. CDR1 and CDR2 from the germline V gene are MNHEY and SMNVEV (reference sequence). The V end was cut by 9 bases, the J end by 5 bases, with 11 bases between. This chain's CDR3 is CASGPSHNSPLHF. The DNA of the CDR3 is TGTGCCAGTGGGCCTTCCCATAATTCACCCCTCCACTTT.

With respect to this clone: Here the CDR3 omits its conserved ending phenylalanine or tryptophan, so a read error is the likely source. The rearrangement links TRBV7-8 to TRBJ2-3; D not resolved. The CDR3 has 16 residues. The V gene lost 1 base and the J gene lost 8 bases, with 19 bases spanning the gap. Germline V gene data show CDR1 as SGHVS and CDR2 as FQNEAQ. CDR3 residues: CASSLVGPTAAGTQYL. In nucleotides, the CDR3 is TGTGCCAGCAGCTTAGTCGGCCCTACCGCGGCCGGTACGCAGTATTTG.